A selection of T cell receptor beta chains follows, all from one sample in a study of T-cell memory formation after mild COVID-19. From the 5' RACE reads, TCRdb called clonotypes with MiXCR, one entry per CDR3 protein. The sample lists under 300,000 distinct CDR3 sequences, around a tenth occurring once. The specimen sequenced was PBMCs or a T cell subset sorted from them (not recorded which). The receptors here all came from a man between 18 and 29 years old who had mild COVID-19 (a few samples of this study predate the infection). Cell type and time point are not known. CDR3s include the opening cysteine and the closing phenylalanine or tryptophan. A D gene is named only where the DNA matches it firmly. Clone sizes are given selectively: once, few, many, or a class where the clone is expanded.

d_gene	j_gene	v_gene	abundance	CDR3aa	CDR3nt
TRBD2	TRBJ2-3	TRBV5-1	-	CASSLASGGVDTQYF	TGCGCCAGCAGCTTGGCCAGCGGGGGGGTGGATACGCAGTATTTT
TRBD1	TRBJ1-4	TRBV25-1	few	CASSADRGWDEKLFF	TGTGCCAGCAGTGCGGACAGGGGATGGGATGAAAAACTGTTTTTT
TRBD2	TRBJ2-3	TRBV5-5	-	CASSLVLAGGSTSTDTQYF	TGTGCCAGCAGCTTGGTCTTAGCGGGGGGTTCCACTAGCACAGATACGCAGTATTTT
-	TRBJ2-1	TRBV13	-	CASSSPEGGISGNEQFF	TGTGCCAGCAGCTCGCCGGAGGGGGGGATCAGTGGCAATGAGCAGTTCTTC
-	TRBJ1-1	TRBV5-5	few	CASSLVGSPEAFF	TGTGCCAGCAGCTTGGTAGGGTCCCCTGAAGCTTTCTTT
TRBD1	TRBJ1-6	TRBV20-1	few	CSARTGGIGSPLHF	TGCAGTGCTAGAACAGGGGGCATCGGATCACCCCTCCACTTT
-	TRBJ1-1	TRBV25-1	-	CASSEWEKAIGAFF	TGTGCCAGCAGTGAATGGGAGAAGGCCATTGGGGCTTTCTTT
-	TRBJ2-5	TRBV5-1	-	CASTPWRGKTQYF	TGCGCCAGCACACCTTGGAGGGGAAAGACCCAGTACTTC
-	TRBJ1-1	TRBV7-2	many	CASSSQGGTEAFF	TGTGCCAGCAGCTCTCAGGGAGGCACTGAAGCTTTCTTT
-	TRBJ2-5	TRBV5-1	-	CASSPQGNAETQYF	TGCGCCAGCAGTCCACAGGGAAACGCGGAGACCCAGTACTTC
TRBD2	TRBJ2-1	TRBV5-1	many	CASSLLVAGSYNEQFF	TGCGCCAGCAGCTTGTTGGTAGCGGGATCCTACAATGAGCAGTTCTTC
TRBD1	TRBJ2-1	TRBV7-9	-	CASSFRGQGTYNEQFF	TGTGCCAGCAGCTTCCGGGGACAGGGGACCTACAATGAGCAGTTCTTC
-	TRBJ2-7	TRBV12-3/TRBV12-4	-	CASRGDGVDEQYF	TGTGCCAGCAGGGGAGACGGGGTGGACGAGCAGTACTTC
TRBD1	TRBJ2-6	TRBV6-5	-	CASSNRDRVTGANVLTF	TGTGCCAGCAGTAACCGGGACAGGGTGACTGGGGCCAACGTCCTGACTTTC
TRBD1	TRBJ2-6	TRBV5-1	-	CASSLVGTGQTGANVLTF	TGCGCCAGCAGCTTGGTCGGGACAGGGCAAACTGGGGCCAACGTCCTGACTTTC
TRBD2	TRBJ2-3	TRBV6-1	many	CASSELAGGPDTQYF	TGTGCCAGCAGTGAACTAGCGGGGGGGCCAGATACGCAGTATTTT
TRBD1	TRBJ1-6	TRBV7-2	-	CASSSQGQGYNSPLHF	TGTGCCAGCAGCTCCCAGGGACAGGGGTATAATTCACCCCTCCACTTT
-	TRBJ1-2	TRBV11-2	few	CASSLDGLVGPGYTF	TGTGCCAGCAGCTTAGATGGATTGGTGGGGCCTGGCTACACCTTC
-	TRBJ1-2	TRBV5-1	many	CASSFLTRGDYSYTF	TGCGCCAGCAGCTTTTTGACTCGAGGCGACTATAGCTACACCTTC
-	TRBJ1-1	TRBV12-3/TRBV12-4	few	CASSPNDGAFF	TGTGCCAGCAGTCCCAATGATGGGGCTTTCTTT
-	TRBJ2-3	TRBV5-5	-	CASSLASTAGTDTQYF	TGTGCCAGCAGCTTGGCCAGTACAGCCGGCACAGATACGCAGTATTTT
-	TRBJ1-2	TRBV5-1	-	CASSSHYGTLDLTNYGYTF	TGCGCCAGCAGCTCGCATTACGGGACTCTCGATTTGACTAACTATGGCTACACCTTC
-	TRBJ1-4	TRBV25-1	-	CASSDLQGSNEKLFF	TGTGCCAGCAGTGACCTACAGGGCTCCAATGAAAAACTGTTTTTT
-	TRBJ2-7	TRBV18	few	CASSENRDEQYF	TGTGCCAGCTCGGAGAACAGGGACGAGCAGTACTTC
-	TRBJ1-2	TRBV12-3/TRBV12-4	-	CASSLAGNAGYTF	TGTGCCAGCAGTTTAGCCGGGAACGCTGGCTACACCTTC
TRBD2	TRBJ2-1	TRBV6-5	-	CASSYSTAGDPYNEQFF	TGTGCCAGCAGTTACTCGACAGCGGGGGACCCCTACAATGAGCAGTTCTTC
-	TRBJ1-1	TRBV6-6	few	CASSRVGMNTEAFF	TGTGCCAGCAGCCGAGTGGGAATGAACACTGAAGCTTTCTTT
-	TRBJ1-5	TRBV2	few	CASGLIAGNQPQHF	TGTGCCAGCGGGTTGATTGCGGGCAATCAGCCCCAGCATTTT
-	TRBJ1-4	TRBV4-1	few	CASSHPRTNEKLFF	TGCGCCAGCAGCCACCCACGGACTAATGAAAAACTGTTTTTT
-	TRBJ1-1	TRBV7-8	few	CASSLLGDPNTEAFF	TGTGCCAGCAGCTTACTTGGGGACCCTAACACTGAAGCTTTCTTT
-	TRBJ1-3	TRBV4-2	-	CASSHPPQGGPGNTIYF	TGTGCCAGCAGCCACCCCCCGCAGGGCGGACCTGGAAACACCATATATTTT
-	TRBJ2-4	TRBV15	many	CATSRDKLGHPGDIQYF	TGTGCCACCAGCAGAGATAAGTTGGGACACCCGGGGGACATTCAGTACTTC
TRBD2	TRBJ2-1	TRBV4-1	-	CASSLWEGISNEQFF	TGCGCCAGCAGCCTATGGGAGGGAATCTCGAATGAGCAGTTCTTC
-	TRBJ2-2	TRBV15	many	CATGKGVNTGELFF	TGTGCCACCGGAAAAGGCGTTAACACCGGGGAGCTGTTTTTT
-	TRBJ1-5	TRBV20-1	few	CSASDRNQPQHF	TGCAGTGCAAGTGACAGAAATCAGCCCCAGCATTTT
-	TRBJ1-2	TRBV21-1	few	CASSTPSQGVTGYTF	TGTGCCAGCAGCACCCCCTCACAGGGGGTTACGGGCTACACCTTC
-	TRBJ1-1	TRBV29-1	-	CSVQGDFGGTEAFF	TGCAGCGTTCAAGGGGATTTTGGGGGGACTGAAGCTTTCTTT
TRBD1	TRBJ2-1	TRBV18	few	CASSPPGQGYGEQFF	TGTGCCAGCTCACCACCGGGACAGGGGTACGGTGAGCAGTTCTTC
-	TRBJ1-4	TRBV4-1	few	CASSHPGTANEKLFF	TGCGCCAGCAGCCACCCCGGGACCGCGAATGAAAAACTGTTTTTT
-	TRBJ1-5	TRBV10-2	-	CASSDTGNQPQHF	TGCGCCAGCAGTGACACAGGGAATCAGCCCCAGCATTTT
-	TRBJ2-5	TRBV12-3/TRBV12-4	-	CASSPLLAETQYF	TGTGCCAGCAGCCCGCTTCTCGCAGAGACCCAGTACTTC
-	TRBJ2-5	TRBV9	few	CASSARTRSGAQYF	TGTGCCAGCAGCGCACGGACAAGGTCAGGGGCCCAGTACTTC
TRBD1	TRBJ1-2	TRBV9	-	CASSVQGARNGYTF	TGTGCCAGCAGCGTTCAGGGGGCGCGAAACGGCTACACCTTC
-	TRBJ2-3	TRBV4-1	-	CASSQGVKGSDTQYF	TGCGCCAGCAGCCAAGGGGTAAAAGGGTCAGATACGCAGTATTTT
-	TRBJ2-1	TRBV12-3/TRBV12-4	many	CASSPSRGSRNEQFF	TGTGCCAGCAGTCCCAGCCGGGGGTCTCGGAATGAGCAGTTCTTC
-	TRBJ1-1	TRBV7-9	many	CASSLGEGTEAFF	TGTGCCAGCAGCTTAGGGGAGGGCACTGAAGCTTTCTTT
TRBD1	TRBJ1-1	TRBV5-1	-	CASSLIQVQTQGKAFF	TGCGCCAGCAGCTTGATCCAGGTTCAGACACAGGGGAAGGCTTTCTTT
-	TRBJ2-5	TRBV12-3/TRBV12-4	-	CASSLGGAETQYF	TGTGCCAGCAGTTTAGGGGGCGCCGAGACCCAGTACTTC
TRBD1	TRBJ2-5	TRBV5-1	few	CATKGGTGAVQETQYF	TGCGCCACCAAAGGCGGGACAGGGGCCGTACAAGAGACCCAGTACTTC
-	TRBJ2-5	TRBV28	-	CASSPAGTQYF	TGTGCCAGCAGTCCCGCGGGAACCCAGTACTTC
-	TRBJ1-3	TRBV5-6	few	CASSLMGNTIYF	TGTGCCAGCAGCTTGATGGGAAACACCATATATTTT
-	TRBJ1-1	TRBV7-9	many	CASSLTFYNTEAFF	TGTGCCAGCAGCTTGACCTTTTACAACACTGAAGCTTTCTTT
TRBD1	TRBJ1-5	TRBV5-1	-	CASSTGTGSNQPQHF	TGCGCCAGCAGCACCGGGACAGGTTCGAATCAGCCCCAGCATTTT
-	TRBJ1-2	TRBV20-1	few	CSARVGRNYGYTF	TGCAGTGCTAGAGTGGGAAGGAACTATGGCTACACCTTC
-	TRBJ1-5	TRBV7-6	-	CASSRRGMGNQPQHF	TGTGCCAGCAGCCGCAGGGGAATGGGCAATCAGCCCCAGCATTTT
TRBD1	TRBJ1-1	TRBV4-3	few	CASSIYTGGPAFF	TGCGCCAGCAGCATATATACAGGGGGCCCGGCTTTCTTT
TRBD1	TRBJ2-2	TRBV2	-	CASRGQGVPTGELFF	TGTGCCAGCAGGGGACAGGGGGTTCCCACCGGGGAGCTGTTTTTT
-	TRBJ1-1	TRBV13	few	CASSQGGQGIVAFF	TGTGCCAGCAGCCAAGGGGGGCAGGGCATTGTGGCTTTCTTT
-	TRBJ1-1	TRBV12-3/TRBV12-4	-	CASSLLQGGNTEAFF	TGTGCCAGCAGTCTCTTACAGGGAGGGAACACTGAAGCTTTCTTT
TRBD1	TRBJ1-2	TRBV19	-	CATNRDRASYGYTF	TGTGCCACAAACCGGGACAGGGCTTCCTATGGCTACACCTTC